The 18 T cell receptor beta chains presented below share a single source sample, sequenced in a study of type 1 and type 2 diabetes patients. Amplification started from genomic DNA. A primer set of 30 forward and 13 reverse primers amplified the CDR3. TCRdb redid the calling of the multiplex PCR reads with MiXCR, one entry per CDR3 protein. In the table there are 270,000 or so distinct CDR3 sequences, around 47% of which are singletons. The specimen sequenced was peripheral blood mononuclear cells (PBMCs). The origin of the receptors is a man between 18 and 29 years old with type 2 diabetes.

The chain couples TRBV7-2 to TRBJ2-7; TRBD2 agrees at 7 bases. Germline loops: CDR1 SGHTA, CDR2 FQGNSA. V lost 5 bases, J lost 6 bases, and 10 bases stayed unmatched. CDR3 length equals 14 residues. The CDR3 DNA follows: TGTGCCAGCAGCGCCAGCGGGACCACGCCCGAGCAGTACTTC. This sequence encodes CASSASGTTPEQYF. The whole variable domain, filled in from reference TRBV7-2 and TRBJ2-7, reads GAGVSQSPSNKVTEKGKDVELRCDPISGHTALYWYRQSLGQGLEFLIYFQGNSAPDKSGLPSDRFSAERTGGSVSTLTIQRTQQEDSAVYLCASSASGTTPEQYFGPGTRLTVT.

The chain recombines TRBV4-1 with TRBJ2-1; no definite D call. The germline V gene encodes CDR1 MGHRA and CDR2 YSYEKL. The V and J ends lost 4 bases and 7 bases respectively, with 8 bases between them. This CDR3 spans 12 amino acids. The chain's CDR3 is CASSLSRNEQFF. Here the CDR3 DNA reads TGCGCCAGCAGCCTGTCTAGGAATGAGCAGTTCTTC.

This clonotype was recorded a few times. The chain uses TRBV6-1 and TRBJ1-6; a weak D match, TRBD1 (6 bases). Germline CDR1 MNHNS, CDR2 SASEGT. The CDR3 has 15 amino acids. V lost 1 base and J lost 12, with 16 bases in between. The CDR3 DNA reads as TGTGCCAGCAGTGAAGTATGGGGGGCAGTACAACCCCTCCACTTT. This translates into CASSEVWGAVQPLHF.

There are many counts of this clonotype. This rearrangement joins TRBV10-1 to TRBJ2-6; 7 bases agree with TRBD2. J lost 2 bases, V lost 0 bases, and 7 bases had no gene match. CDR3 length equals 18 residues. CDR1 is WNHNN and CDR2 is SYGVQD in the germline V gene (reference sequence). The CDR3 nucleotides are TGCGCCAGCAGTGAGTCGGCCGACGGGAGGCCTGGGGCCAACGTCCTGACTTTC. Amino acid sequence: CASSESADGRPGANVLTF.

This clonotype was picked up a small number of times. The rearrangement joins TRBV2 to TRBJ1-6; D is uncertain. The CDR3 runs to 13 residues. The germline CDR1 and CDR2 sequences are SNHLY and FYNNEI. V was pared by 11 bases and J by 3 bases, with 11 bases between. CDR3 coding DNA: TGTGCCGCCCGGACCGACTATAATTCACCCCTCCACTTT. Protein: CAARTDYNSPLHF.

This clonotype has a count of ten or more. The chain is built from TRBV7-3 and TRBJ2-3, with D perhaps matching TRBD1 or TRBD2 (5 bases each). Trimming cost V 3 bases and J 2 bases, with 6 bases left between them. Germline V gene data show CDR1 as SGHTA and CDR2 as FQGTGA. The CDR3 loop spans 13 amino acids. The DNA of the CDR3 is TGTGCCAGCAGCTTGGGGACCACAGATACGCAGTATTTT. This encodes CASSLGTTDTQYF.

The V and J genes are TRBV3-1 and TRBJ2-7; D remains ambiguous. V dropped 2 bases and J dropped 6 bases, with 11 bases sitting between them. This CDR3 has 13 residues. Germline V lookup: CDR1 LGHDT, CDR2 YNNKEL (reference sequence). The CDR3 bases are TGTGCCAGCAGCCAACAGGTTAGTGCCGAGCAGTACTTC. Translation gives CASSQQVSAEQYF.

The chain uses TRBV7-4 and TRBJ2-5; D ambiguous. The CDR3 is made up of 11 amino acids. V gave up 11 bases and J gave up 7 bases, with 14 bases separating them. Looked up from germline, CDR1 is SGHVT and CDR2 is SQSDAQ. CDR3: CAWSVRGTQYF. The CDR3 region has the DNA TGTGCCTGGAGTGTAAGAGGGACCCAGTACTTC.

The chain uses TRBV19 and TRBJ1-1; no clear D. The germline CDR1 and CDR2 sequences are LNHDA and SQIVND (reference sequence). CDR3 length: 15 amino acids. V was pared by 7 bases and J by 0 bases, with 15 bases between. CDR3 sequence (DNA): TGTGCCAGTACTCCAATCGGGAGCTTGAACACTGAAGCTTTCTTT. Amino acid sequence: CASTPIGSLNTEAFF.

This chain connects TRBV2 to TRBJ2-3, with a tentative D call TRBD1 (6 bases). CDR3 length equals 15 residues. Germline V gene lookup returns CDR1 SNHLY and CDR2 FYNNEI. Trimming shortened V by 4 bases and J by 2 bases, and 13 bases separated the two germline ends. In DNA, the CDR3 is TGTGCCAGCAGTGGGGACACCCCGAACACAGATACGCAGTATTTT. Translated: CASSGDTPNTDTQYF.

This clonotype appeared a few times. The rearrangement links TRBV20-1 to TRBJ2-2; D gene unclear. Trimming shortened V by 1 base and J by 6 bases, and 3 bases separated the two germline ends. The CDR3 is made up of 11 amino acids. Germline lookup yields CDR1 DFQATT and CDR2 SNEGSKA (reference sequence). The CDR3 here is CSARGAGELFF. The CDR3 nucleotides read TGCAGTGCTAGAGGGGCCGGGGAGCTGTTTTTT.

With regard to this clonotype: Here the CDR3 omits its conserved ending phenylalanine or tryptophan, so a read error is the likely source. The J gene is TRBJ2-7, the V gene TRBV25-1; TRBD2 aligns across 15 bases. Looked up from germline, CDR1 is MGHDK and CDR2 is SYGVNS. The CDR3 contains 18 residues. V lost 5 bases and J lost 3; bases outside the gene matches: 11. This CDR3 reads CASSTRTSGRARGYEQYL. The CDR3 coding sequence is TGTGCCAGCAGTACTAGGACTAGCGGGAGGGCCAGGGGCTACGAGCAGTACCTC.

Notes on this clonotype: A junction boundary mismatches the germline segment, possibly from a read error. J is TRBJ2-5 and V is TRBV12-3 or TRBV12-4, with D possibly called TRBD1 or TRBD2 (5 bases each). The CDR3 has 14 amino acids. CDR3 in DNA: TGTGCCAGCAGTTCAGACACGCAGGGAGAGAGCCAGTACTTC. This translates into CASSSDTQGESQYF.

The gene calls are TRBV7-2 and TRBJ2-7, with a tentative D call TRBD2 (6 bases). With 7 bases removed from V and 3 bases from J, the gap between germline ends came to 16 bases. Germline CDR1 SGHTA, CDR2 FQGNSA. CDR3 length: 14 amino acids. In DNA form, the CDR3 reads TGTGCCAGCAAGGGACTCGACCGAAACTACGAGCAGTACTTC. The encoded protein is CASKGLDRNYEQYF.

This clonotype was counted many times. The rearrangement joins TRBV19 to TRBJ2-5; 10 bases map to TRBD2. V was clipped by 1 base and J by 3 bases; unmatched bases: 2. The CDR3 totals 15 residues. Germline V gene data show CDR1 as LNHDA and CDR2 as SQIVND (reference sequence). CDR3 DNA: TGTGCCAGTAGTATAGGGAGCGGGGGGGAAGAGACCCAGTACTTC. Translating gives CASSIGSGGEETQYF. The whole variable domain, remainder taken from reference TRBV19 and TRBJ2-5, is DGGITQSPKYLFRKEGQNVTLSCEQNLNHDAMYWYRQDPGQGLRLIYYSQIVNDFQKGDIAEGYSVSREKKESFPLTVTSAQKNPTAFYLCASSIGSGGEETQYFGPGTRLLVL.

This sequence joins TRBV29-1 and TRBJ2-2, with TRBD1 as a possible D gene (5 bases). This CDR3 has 13 residues. V lost 4 bases and J 8 bases, leaving 14 bases between the germline ends. The V gene's germline CDR1 is SQVTM and CDR2 ANQGSEA. The CDR3 DNA is TGCAGCGTTGTGAGGCAGGGCCGGGGGGAGCTGTTTTTT. The encoded protein is CSVVRQGRGELFF.

The genes are TRBV7-2 and TRBJ1-1, with D hard to call. CDR1 and CDR2 (germline): SGHTA, FQGNSA. The CDR3 totals 14 residues. V lost 3 bases to trimming and J lost 0 bases, with 8 bases between them. The CDR3 DNA follows: TGTGCCAGCAGCTTCCCAAACTTGAACACTGAAGCTTTCTTT. It translates to CASSFPNLNTEAFF.

Only a few counts were recorded for this clonotype. This rearrangement joins TRBV9 to TRBJ2-7; 7 bases are shared with TRBD2. The CDR3 is made up of 15 amino acids. The germline gives CDR1 SGDLS, CDR2 YYNGEE. Trimming took 0 bases from V and 3 from J; bases not matched to a gene: 6. CDR3 residues: CASSVEGLPHYEQYF. The CDR3 DNA sequence: TGTGCCAGCAGCGTAGAGGGACTACCCCACTACGAGCAGTACTTC.